This T cell receptor (beta chain) was obtained from a study of blood T cell repertoires in COVID-19. About the study: The United States, Italy and Spain provided the acute and convalescent COVID-19 samples.

Cohort allocation depended upon clinical history that participants reported. Sequenced by immunoSEQ multiplex PCR; TCRdb stores in-frame clones only, minus some. The data hold over 200,000 clones, with more than 75% observed a single time. This clone was detected only a few times. CDR1 SGHAT and CDR2 FQNNGV come from the germline V gene. The ends were cut back, 0 bases at V and 0 bases at J, with 8 bases in the middle. This CDR3 is 15 amino acids long. The chain employs TRBV11-2 and TRBJ1-2; the D gene is possibly TRBD1 (6 bases). What was sequenced was PBMCs or T cells enriched from blood (not recorded which). The sequence was collected from a man aged 18 to 30 who had recovered from COVID-19. CDR3 DNA: TGTGCCAGCAGCTTAGAGGGGGCAGCTAACTATGGCTACACCTTC. Translating it yields CASSLEGAANYGYTF. The full variable domain, with the rest looked up from reference TRBV11-2 and TRBJ1-2, is EAGVAQSPRYKIIEKRQSVAFWCNPISGHATLYWYQQILGQGPKLLIQFQNNGVVDDSQLPKDRFSAERLKGVDSTLKIQPAKLEDSAVYLCASSLEGAANYGYTFGSGTRLTVV.